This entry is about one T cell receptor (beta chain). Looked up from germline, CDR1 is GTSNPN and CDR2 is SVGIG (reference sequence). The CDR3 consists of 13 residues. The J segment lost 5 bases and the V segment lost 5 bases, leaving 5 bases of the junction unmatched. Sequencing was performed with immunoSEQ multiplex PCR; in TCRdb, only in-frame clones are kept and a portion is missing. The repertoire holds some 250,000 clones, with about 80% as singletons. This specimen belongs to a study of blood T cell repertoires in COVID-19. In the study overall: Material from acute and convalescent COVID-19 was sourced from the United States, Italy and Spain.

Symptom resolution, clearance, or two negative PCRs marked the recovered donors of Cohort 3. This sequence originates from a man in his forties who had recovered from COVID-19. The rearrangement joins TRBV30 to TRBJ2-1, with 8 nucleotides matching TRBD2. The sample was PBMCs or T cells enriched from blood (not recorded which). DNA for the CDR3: TGTGCCTGGGAACGGGAGGGCCACAATGAGCAGTTCTTC. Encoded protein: CAWEREGHNEQFF.